One sample yielded the 28 T cell receptor beta chains listed below, sequenced in a study of T cell responses to AZD1222 COVID-19 vaccine. The repertoire was sequenced with immunoSEQ multiplex PCR; TCRdb's copy has only in-frame clones and lacks some. This sample yields roughly 150,000 clones, of which approximately 90% are seen a single time; approximately 1.8% belongs to the top ten. Sequences were derived from peripheral blood, sampled on day 0 of AZD1222 vaccination. The receptors shown here come from an adult in good health.

The V and J genes are TRBV2 and TRBJ2-7, with D unclear. The CDR3 length is 13 residues. The germline gives CDR1 SNHLY, CDR2 FYNNEI. The V end was cut by 7 bases, the J end by 3 bases, with 13 bases between. In DNA form, the CDR3 reads TGTGCCAGCACCCTACGGTCGGGCTACGAGCAGTACTTC. Protein product: CASTLRSGYEQYF.

This clone was counted only a few times. The CDR3 nucleotides read TGTGCCAGCAGCCAGGGACAGGGATCTAATGAAAAACTGTTTTTT. It specifies CASSQGQGSNEKLFF. The V and J genes are TRBV14 and TRBJ1-4; 9 nucleotides align to TRBD1. This CDR3 is 15 amino acids long. The ends lost 3 bases at V and 3 bases at J; junction bases unmatched: 2. Germline-derived CDR1 and CDR2 are SGHDN and FVKESK.

The chain uses TRBV5-5 and TRBJ2-3; D is undetermined. Between the trimmed V and J ends, which lost 4 bases and 2 bases, there was a span of 2 bases. The CDR3 runs 11 residues. Germline V gene lookup returns CDR1 SGHKS and CDR2 YYEKEE (reference sequence). CDR3 residues: CASSPTDTQYF. CDR3 DNA sequence: TGTGCCAGCAGCCCCACAGATACGCAGTATTTT.

The chain combines TRBV24-1 with TRBJ1-2, with 9 nucleotides matching TRBD1. Germline trimming cut 2 bases from V and 7 bases from J; bases unmatched to any gene: 13. The CDR3 runs to 17 residues. Germline CDR1 KGHDR, CDR2 SFDVKD. The CDR3 DNA reads as TGTGCCACCAGTGATTCCGGGACAGGGCTCGCTCTGTTTGGCTACACCTTC. As protein: CATSDSGTGLALFGYTF.

This chain connects TRBV5-8 to TRBJ2-5; D might be TRBD2 (6 bases). Germline CDR1 is SGHTS and CDR2 is YDEGEE. The CDR3 consists of 15 residues. V lost 0 bases and J lost 0, with 9 bases in between. In DNA, the CDR3 is TGTGCCAGCAGCTTGGTTGTAGCGGACCAAGAGACCCAGTACTTC. It yields the protein CASSLVVADQETQYF.

The J gene is TRBJ2-3, the V gene TRBV27, with D hard to call. Germline loops: CDR1 MNHEY, CDR2 SMNVEV (reference sequence). The CDR3 totals 13 residues. V lost 6 bases and J 4 bases, leaving 11 bases between the germline ends. This CDR3 is CASRNISPDTQYF. As DNA, the CDR3 is TGTGCCAGCAGGAATATCTCCCCAGATACGCAGTATTTT.

The rearrangement links TRBV3-1 (or the pseudogene TRBV3-2) to TRBJ1-2; TRBD1 agrees at 8 bases. J lost 4 bases, V lost 4 bases, and 5 bases had no gene match. Per germline, CDR1 LGHDT and CDR2 YNNKEL (reference sequence). The CDR3 runs to 14 residues. The CDR3 bases are TGTGCCAGCAGCCCAACACAGGGGGGCTATGGCTACACCTTC. This encodes CASSPTQGGYGYTF.

The chain recombines TRBV10-3 with TRBJ1-1; unclear D gene. Germline CDR1 is ENHRY and CDR2 is SYGVKD. CDR3 length: 13 residues. The V end lost 0 bases, the J end lost 5 bases, and 7 bases lay between the germline ends. The CDR3 region is CAISESDGTEAFF. DNA of the CDR3: TGTGCCATCAGTGAGTCGGACGGGACTGAAGCTTTCTTT.

The chain couples TRBV28 to TRBJ1-4; a weak D match, TRBD1 (5 bases). There are 15 residues in the CDR3. The germline V and J ends were trimmed by 6 bases and 2 bases, with 13 bases remaining between them. From germline, CDR1 is MDHEN and CDR2 SYDVKM. The CDR3 DNA reads as TGTGCCAGCAGGTCCACGGGGGGGACTAATGAAAAACTGTTTTTT. It specifies CASRSTGGTNEKLFF.

The rearrangement links TRBV5-1 to TRBJ2-7; TRBD1 agrees at 9 bases. The V gene's germline CDR1 is SGHRS and CDR2 YFSETQ. This CDR3 is 15 amino acids long. The J segment lost 1 base and the V segment lost 3 bases, leaving 5 bases of the junction unmatched. CDR3 sequence: CASSSTGGTSYEQYF. The CDR3 DNA follows: TGCGCCAGCAGCTCTACAGGGGGCACATCCTACGAGCAGTACTTC.

The chain uses TRBV29-1 and TRBJ1-2, with 10 positions matching TRBD1. Germline V gene data show CDR1 as SQVTM and CDR2 as ANQGSEA. V shed 6 bases, J shed 8 bases, and the junction held 9 bases outside the gene matches. The CDR3 consists of 13 residues. DNA for the CDR3: TGCAGCGTCAGAGGGACAGGGGAATGGGGCTACACCTTC. Translating it yields CSVRGTGEWGYTF.

V usage is TRBV28 and J usage is TRBJ1-5; no definite D call. Germline V gene sequence: CDR1 MDHEN, CDR2 SYDVKM. CDR3 length: 12 amino acids. With 5 bases removed from V and 3 bases from J, the gap between germline ends came to 5 bases. The chain's CDR3 is CASSRVNQPQHF. CDR3 DNA: TGTGCCAGCAGTAGGGTCAATCAGCCCCAGCATTTT.

This clone appeared once. This CDR3 is CAISEIGRNQPQHF. CDR3 sequence (DNA): TGTGCCATCAGTGAGATTGGGAGGAATCAGCCCCAGCATTTT. V is TRBV10-3 and J is TRBJ1-5; D ambiguous. Germline-derived CDR1 and CDR2 are ENHRY and SYGVKD. This CDR3 has 14 residues. Trimming removed 2 bases at V and 4 bases at J, with 9 bases between.

The chain is built from TRBV9 and TRBJ2-1, with TRBD2 identical over 7 bases. V dropped 3 bases and J dropped 0; count of bases not matched to a gene: 9. CDR3 length: 17 amino acids. CDR1 SGDLS and CDR2 YYNGEE come from the germline V gene. The CDR3 protein is CASSAGWGGSSYNEQFF. The CDR3, as DNA: TGTGCCAGCAGCGCTGGGTGGGGCGGGAGCTCCTACAATGAGCAGTTCTTC.

The chain couples TRBV7-4 to TRBJ2-1; the D gene is possibly TRBD2 (5 bases). Trimming removed 8 bases at V and 7 bases at J, with 21 bases between. The V gene's germline CDR1 is SGHVT and CDR2 SQSDAQ. CDR3 length: 15 amino acids. CDR3 loop: CASGWSGVDGNEQFF. CDR3 nucleotides: TGTGCCAGCGGCTGGAGCGGAGTCGACGGGAATGAGCAGTTCTTC.

This chain links TRBV27 with TRBJ2-1; the D is unclear. The V gene's germline CDR1 is MNHEY and CDR2 SMNVEV (reference sequence). This CDR3 region has 17 residues. The V gene lost 0 bases and the J gene lost 4 bases, with 16 bases spanning the gap. In nucleotides, the CDR3 is TGTGCCAGCAGTTTATCGGTAGGAGAGGCCGTATACAATGAGCAGTTCTTC. Translation: CASSLSVGEAVYNEQFF.

V is TRBV18 and J is TRBJ1-6; D is unclear. The germline V gene encodes CDR1 KGHSH and CDR2 LQKENI. This CDR3 contains 12 residues. V gave up 2 bases and J gave up 12 bases, with 8 bases separating them. The CDR3 loop reads CASSPGKGPLHF. CDR3 sequence (DNA): TGTGCCAGCTCACCAGGGAAGGGACCCCTCCACTTT.

This clone was counted a single time. The chain carries TRBV7-8 and TRBJ2-2; 10 bases are shared with TRBD2. This CDR3 has 18 amino acids. V was clipped by 1 base and J by 3 bases; unmatched bases: 8. CDR1 and CDR2 (germline): SGHVS, FQNEAQ. DNA of the CDR3: TGTGCCAGCAGCTTAGAAACAGCGGGAGGGCCGGACACCGGGGAGCTGTTTTTT. Translated: CASSLETAGGPDTGELFF.

CDR3 bases: TGTGCCAGCAGCTTAGAGGCCGGGTCCGCCACTGAAGCTTTCTTT. Residues: CASSLEAGSATEAFF. The chain links TRBV11-2 to TRBJ1-1; the D is unclear. The CDR3 contains 15 residues. Trimming pared 0 bases from V and 4 bases from J, leaving 12 bases between. The V gene's germline CDR1 is SGHAT and CDR2 FQNNGV.

The chain combines TRBV15 with TRBJ2-7; D gene uncertain. This CDR3 is built from 12 residues. Trimming cost V 0 bases and J 4 bases, with 4 bases left between them. CDR1 LNHNV and CDR2 YYDKDF come from the germline V gene (reference sequence). The CDR3 DNA reads TGTGCCACCAGCAGAGACGGTTACGAGCAGTACTTC. Residues: CATSRDGYEQYF.

This chain connects TRBV2 to TRBJ2-1; the match to TRBD1 covers 7 bases. V was clipped by 6 bases and J by 4 bases; unmatched bases: 9. Germline assignment: CDR1 SNHLY and CDR2 FYNNEI. The CDR3 is made up of 15 amino acids. The CDR3 nucleotides read TGTGCCAGCAGAGAAAGCCGGGACAGTTACAATGAGCAGTTCTTC. This translates into CASRESRDSYNEQFF.

This clone showed up just once. The chain combines TRBV18 with TRBJ2-7; maybe TRBD1 (5 bases). The CDR3 is made up of 13 amino acids. Germline V gives CDR1 KGHSH, CDR2 LQKENI. Trimming shortened V by 3 bases and J by 3 bases, and 9 bases separated the two germline ends. The CDR3: CASSPGPRYEQYF. As DNA, the CDR3 is TGTGCCAGCTCACCGGGGCCCCGCTACGAGCAGTACTTC.

This chain joins TRBV14 and TRBJ1-6; a possible D gene is TRBD1 (6 bases). V lost 4 bases and J 7 bases, leaving 11 bases between the germline ends. The CDR3 spans 14 residues. In germline, CDR1 is SGHDN, CDR2 FVKESK. DNA for the CDR3: TGTGCCAGCAGCCGACAGACAGGCAATTCACCCCTCCACTTT. This translates into CASSRQTGNSPLHF.

The rearrangement links TRBV1 to TRBJ1-2. TRBV1 is a known pseudogene. CDR3 size: 15 residues. CDR3: CTSSPHAKYKKGYTF. CDR3 nucleotides: TGCACCAGCAGTCCTCACGCAAAATATAAGAAGGGCTACACCTTC.

The chain joins TRBV11-2 to TRBJ2-3; 14 bases map to TRBD2. The CDR3 has 17 residues. V was clipped by 5 bases and J by 6 bases; unmatched bases: 10. The germline gives CDR1 SGHAT, CDR2 FQNNGV. CDR3 bases: TGTGCCAGCAGCACGGGACTAGCGGGAGCGAGTGCGGATACGCAGTATTTT. Residues: CASSTGLAGASADTQYF.

Worth noting for this clone: At one end, the junction sequence differs from germline, possibly due to a read error. The chain employs TRBV5-4 and TRBJ2-7, with D perhaps matching TRBD2 (5 bases). The CDR3 has 15 residues. The V gene's germline CDR1 is SGHNT and CDR2 YYREEE (reference sequence). The CDR3 DNA reads as TGTGCCAGCAGCTTGGCGTCCGCTAGCTCCCACGAGCAGTACTTC. Amino acids: CASSLASASSHEQYF. The entire variable domain, with the rest obtained from reference TRBV5-4 and TRBJ2-7, is as follows: ETGVTQSPTHLIKTRGQQVTLRCSSQSGHNTVSWYQQALGQGPQFIFQYYREEENGRGNFPPRFSGLQFPNYSSELNVNALELDDSALYLCASSLASASSHEQYFGPGTRLTVT.

The rearrangement links TRBV3-1 (or the pseudogene TRBV3-2) to TRBJ2-1; tentative D call: TRBD2 (6 bases). This CDR3 is built from 21 residues. Germline V gene lookup returns CDR1 LGHDT and CDR2 YNNKEL (reference sequence). V was trimmed by 3 bases and J by 8 bases, leaving 35 bases between them. The DNA of the CDR3 is TGTGCCAGCAGCCAGGCGTCAGCCCCTCACGCCAGACGTGGGAGGTATGATGAGCAGTTCTTC. Translated: CASSQASAPHARRGRYDEQFF.

This chain joins TRBV15 and TRBJ2-7; 7 bases map to TRBD1. Germline trimming cut 5 bases from V and 0 bases from J; bases unmatched to any gene: 4. Germline-derived CDR1 and CDR2 are LNHNV and YYDKDF (reference sequence). This CDR3 is 14 amino acids long. This CDR3 is CATSLRQGSYEQYF. The CDR3 DNA sequence: TGTGCCACCAGCTTACGACAGGGCTCCTACGAGCAGTACTTC.